Given below is one T cell receptor beta chain in context. Antigen unknown. The data are from a study of cytomegalovirus exposure and HLA in healthy donors. Trimming removed 5 bases from V and 5 bases from J; junction bases left unmatched: 5. Per the germline V gene, CDR1 is SGHVS and CDR2 is FQNEAQ. The CDR3 contains 13 residues. Study-wide points: A missense DCLRE1C variant was associated with V- and J-gene trimming of TCR beta chains in a later analysis, and an independent cohort replicated the association. Upon later analysis, HLA-associated TCR beta chains proved more clonally expanded than other, equally common chains. TCR beta chains numbering under 200 were designated cytomegalovirus-associated.

The PCR was carried out with 60 Vbeta primers and 13 Jbeta primers. TCRdb's table, derived via immunoSEQ multiplex PCR, lists solely in-frame clones and lacks some. Among approximately 250,000 clones listed, about three quarters were seen once. The receptor was derived from a boy aged 5 to 17 in good health and CMV-seronegative. Sequencing input: PBMCs. The chain couples TRBV7-8 to TRBJ2-7; 8 bases are a match to TRBD1. The CDR3 DNA sequence: TGTGCCAGCAGCACGACAGGGGTCCACGAGCAGTACTTC. As protein: CASSTTGVHEQYF. The entire variable domain, with the rest obtained from reference TRBV7-8 and TRBJ2-7, is as follows: GAGVSQSPRYKVAKRGQDVALRCDPISGHVSLFWYQQALGQGPEFLTYFQNEAQLDKSGLPSDRFFAERPEGSVSTLKIQRTQQEDSAVYLCASSTTGVHEQYFGPGTRLTVT.